Listed below are T cell receptor beta chains from one sample, sequenced in a study of blood T cell repertoires in COVID-19. TCRdb's copy holds only in-frame clones and misses some; the assay was immunoSEQ multiplex PCR. This sample has about 160,000 clones; about 80% occur once, and the top ten carry roughly 3.4%. The sample consisted of PBMCs or T cells enriched from blood (not recorded which). These receptors all come from a woman in her sixties who had recovered from COVID-19. The CDR3 runs from the conserved cysteine through the conserved F or W. D genes are given only for firm matches.

>-|TRBV7-8
CASSSRPGKSTDTQYF
>TRBD2|TRBV9
CASSAVNSGGAYNEQFF
>-|TRBV12-3/TRBV12-4
CASSHADTQYF
>TRBD1|TRBV29-1
CSVDQGQEKLFF
>TRBD1|TRBV6-5
CASHRGAGSYGYTF
>-|TRBV5-1
CASSFSLNTGELFF
>TRBD2|TRBV7-2
CASSLEVAGGGTQYF
>TRBD1|TRBV15
CATSSGQGPETQYF
>TRBD1|TRBV28
CASTLNRPGGNSPLHF
>TRBD1|TRBV18
CASSPSQQGSGANVLTF
>-|TRBV9
CASSVSGVRTEAFF
>TRBD1|TRBV7-6
CASSPRQGSNSPLHF
>-|TRBV5-1
CASSFLRGGSTYNEQFF
>TRBD2|TRBV7-2
CASSLVASGGGYEQYF